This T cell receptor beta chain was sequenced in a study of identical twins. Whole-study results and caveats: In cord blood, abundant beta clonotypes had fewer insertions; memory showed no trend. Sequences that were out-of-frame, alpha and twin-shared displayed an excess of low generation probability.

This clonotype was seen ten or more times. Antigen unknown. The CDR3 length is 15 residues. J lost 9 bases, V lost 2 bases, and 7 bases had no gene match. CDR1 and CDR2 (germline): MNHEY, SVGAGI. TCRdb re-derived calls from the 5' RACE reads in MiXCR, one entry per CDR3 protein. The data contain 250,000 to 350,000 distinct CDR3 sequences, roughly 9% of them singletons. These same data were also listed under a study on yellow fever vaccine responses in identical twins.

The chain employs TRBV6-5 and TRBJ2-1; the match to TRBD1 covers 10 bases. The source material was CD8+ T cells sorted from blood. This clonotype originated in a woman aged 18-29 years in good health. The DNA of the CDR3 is TGTGCCAGCAGTTACACCGACAGGGGGCTGACTGAGCAGTTCTTC. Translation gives CASSYTDRGLTEQFF.